This entry lists 5 T cell receptor beta chains sequenced from one sample in a study of shared clonotypes between healthy human individuals. Sequenced by immunoSEQ multiplex PCR; TCRdb stores in-frame clones only, minus some. The sample holds about 2.1 million clones, roughly 95% seen once. CD45RO-negative, CCR7-positively selected cells formed the naive CD8 fraction, excluding terminally differentiated effector memory CD45RA+ cells. Sequencing used naive CD8+ T cells from PBMCs. The receptors were sampled from a man in his late teens or twenties in good health. Some clones in this sample may be carry-over from other donors' samples.

The chain is built from TRBV5-4 and TRBJ2-5, with 7 positions matching TRBD1. This CDR3 has 14 residues. Germline-derived CDR1 and CDR2 are SGHNT and YYREEE (reference sequence). V dropped 0 bases and J dropped 4; count of bases not matched to a gene: 3. In DNA form, the CDR3 reads TGTGCCAGCAGCTTGGAGGCAGGGGGAGAGACCCAGTACTTC. Translation gives CASSLEAGGETQYF.

The chain is built from TRBV4-3 and TRBJ2-7; 7 bases line up with TRBD1. Germline V lookup: CDR1 LGHNA, CDR2 YSLEER. Trimming cost V 1 base and J 2 bases; bases outside gene matches: 5. This CDR3 is built from 15 residues. Here the CDR3 DNA reads TGCGCCAGCAGCCAAGGTCGGACAGGAACCTACGAGCAGTACTTC. Amino acid sequence: CASSQGRTGTYEQYF.

The chain is built from TRBV19 and TRBJ2-3; D could derive from TRBD1 or TRBD2 (5 bases each). Germline assignment: CDR1 LNHDA and CDR2 SQIVND (reference sequence). The V end was cut by 5 bases, the J end by 4 bases, with 10 bases between. This CDR3 has 13 amino acids. CDR3 region: CASSPRGADTQYF. The CDR3 DNA reads TGTGCCAGTAGTCCCCGGGGCGCAGATACGCAGTATTTT.

The gene calls are TRBV6-1 and TRBJ2-5; D assignment may be TRBD1 or TRBD2 (5 bases each). CDR1 is MNHNS, CDR2 SASEGT, per germline. V gave up 7 bases and J gave up 3 bases, with 15 bases separating them. The CDR3 runs 14 residues. This chain's CDR3 is CASMNGALEETQYF. The CDR3 region has the DNA TGTGCCAGCATGAACGGGGCGCTGGAAGAGACCCAGTACTTC.

The chain uses TRBV25-1 and TRBJ2-7; possible D gene TRBD2, 6 bases. The V end lost 3 bases, the J end lost 5 bases, and 8 bases lay between the germline ends. Germline CDR1 and CDR2: MGHDK and SYGVNS. There are 12 residues in the CDR3. DNA of the CDR3: TGTGCCAGCAGTGATTGGGGGGACGAGCAGTACTTC. Translating it yields CASSDWGDEQYF.